These T cell receptor beta chains were read from a single sample in a study of vaccination and CD4 T cells after COVID-19. For these receptors, no antigen is known. TCRdb processed the PCR reads anew with MiXCR; each CDR3 protein has one entry. The sample lists about 19,000 distinct CDR3 sequences, approximately 31% occurring once. Specimen: cultured CD4+ T cells from blood. These receptors were taken from a human donor with COVID-19. CDR3s include the opening cysteine and the closing phenylalanine or tryptophan. A D gene is named only where the DNA matches it firmly. The size entry is marked missing in some rows and otherwise reads once, few, many or a size class.

j_call d_call clone_size v_call cdr3_aa cdr3_nt
TRBJ2-3 NA NA TRBV2 CASTTTPDTTDTQYF TGTGCCAGCACCACAACTCCCGACACGACAGATACGCAGTATTTT
TRBJ2-2 NA once TRBV12-3/TRBV12-4 CASSQNTGELFF TGTGCCAGCAGTCAGAACACCGGGGAGCTGTTTTTT
TRBJ1-2 NA NA TRBV5-1 CASSPLRGGDYGYTF TGCGCCAGCAGTCCCCTACGTGGAGGTGACTATGGCTACACCTTC
TRBJ2-3 NA medium-sized TRBV24-1 CATSESGAGDTQYF TGTGCCACCAGTGAGTCAGGGGCGGGAGATACGCAGTATTTT
TRBJ1-3 TRBD1 NA TRBV20-1 CSARAGTGDGNTIYF TGCAGTGCTAGGGCCGGGACAGGGGATGGAAACACCATATATTTT
TRBJ2-3 NA NA TRBV6-2/TRBV6-3 CASSYSIPGAGDTQYF TGTGCCAGCAGTTACTCGATCCCGGGGGCGGGTGATACGCAGTATTTT
TRBJ1-5 NA few TRBV20-1 CSAPAGGEGQPQHF TGCAGTGCCCCTGCGGGTGGAGAAGGTCAGCCCCAGCATTTT
TRBJ2-1 TRBD1 NA TRBV20-1 CSSPGQVYNEQFF TGCAGTTCCCCGGGACAGGTCTATAATGAGCAGTTCTTC
TRBJ2-5 TRBD2 NA TRBV27 CASRPPGGQETQYF TGTGCCAGCAGACCCCCGGGGGGACAAGAGACCCAGTACTTC
TRBJ1-1 NA few TRBV28 CASRPREPVTEAFF TGTGCCAGCAGACCCCGGGAACCGGTCACTGAAGCTTTCTTT
TRBJ2-7 TRBD1 NA TRBV7-9 CASSWDSSYEQYF TGTGCCAGCAGCTGGGACAGCTCCTACGAGCAGTACTTC
TRBJ1-4 TRBD1 NA TRBV5-1 CASSPGTGNEKLFF TGCGCCAGCAGCCCAGGGACAGGGAATGAAAAACTGTTTTTT
TRBJ1-6 NA NA TRBV12-3/TRBV12-4 CASSREGGRNSPLHF TGTGCCAGCAGTAGGGAGGGAGGCCGCAATTCACCCCTCCACTTT
TRBJ2-7 NA NA TRBV5-1 CASSSGITGVYEQYF TGCGCCAGCAGCTCGGGGATCACGGGGGTCTACGAGCAGTACTTC
TRBJ2-2 NA NA TRBV6-1 CASFGEGVGTGKLFF TGTGCCAGTTTCGGGGAGGGGGTAGGCACCGGGAAGCTGTTTTTT
TRBJ2-2 NA NA TRBV30 CAWTVLRGSTGELFF TGTGCCTGGACTGTGTTAAGGGGGAGCACCGGGGAGCTGTTTTTT
TRBJ2-2 TRBD1 once TRBV10-1 CASRSDRGRTSGELFF TGCGCCAGCAGGTCCGACAGGGGACGTACCTCCGGGGAGCTGTTTTTT
TRBJ1-5 NA NA TRBV19 CASSVLRPSNQPQHF TGTGCCAGTAGTGTTCTGAGGCCTTCCAATCAGCCCCAGCATTTT
TRBJ2-5 NA few TRBV27 CASRGRSGGHLETQYF TGTGCCAGCAGGGGAAGATCAGGGGGGCATTTGGAGACCCAGTACTTC
TRBJ2-5 NA NA TRBV21-1 CASSKVALYQETQYF TGTGCCAGCAGCAAAGTGGCCCTCTACCAAGAGACCCAGTACTTC
TRBJ1-1 NA few TRBV6-4 CASSAVPGAEAFF TGTGCCAGCAGTGCGGTCCCGGGAGCTGAAGCTTTCTTT
TRBJ2-3 TRBD1 NA TRBV5-4 CASSLGTGKDTQYF TGTGCCAGCAGCTTGGGGACAGGGAAAGATACGCAGTATTTT
TRBJ1-1 NA few TRBV6-1 CASQDRPNTEAFF TGTGCCAGCCAAGACCGCCCAAACACTGAAGCTTTCTTT
TRBJ1-1 TRBD1 few TRBV19 CASIGTGGTEAFF TGTGCCAGCATAGGGACAGGGGGCACTGAAGCTTTCTTT
TRBJ1-5 TRBD1 few TRBV2 CASSARDRGNQPQHF TGTGCCAGCAGTGCACGGGACAGGGGCAATCAGCCCCAGCATTTT
TRBJ1-3 NA few TRBV29-1 CSVDAPDDRGNTIYF TGCAGCGTTGACGCCCCTGACGACAGGGGAAACACCATATATTTT
TRBJ2-1 TRBD1 few TRBV7-2 CASSRQGAYNEQFF TGTGCCAGCAGTCGACAGGGGGCCTACAATGAGCAGTTCTTC
TRBJ2-3 TRBD1 few TRBV19 CASIPGGVSTDTQYF TGTGCCAGTATCCCAGGGGGCGTCAGCACAGATACGCAGTATTTT
TRBJ2-3 NA NA TRBV28 CASRFTRATDTQYF TGTGCCAGCAGATTTACCCGGGCCACAGATACGCAGTATTTT
TRBJ2-7 TRBD1 NA TRBV7-2 CASSSRTGSYEQYF TGTGCCAGCAGCTCCCGGACAGGGAGCTACGAGCAGTACTTC
TRBJ2-1 TRBD1 NA TRBV6-2/TRBV6-3 CASSSGQVYNEQFF TGTGCCAGCAGTTCGGGACAGGTCTACAATGAGCAGTTCTTC
TRBJ1-4 NA NA TRBV20-1 CSARDPTNEKLFF TGCAGTGCTAGGGATCCGACTAATGAAAAACTGTTTTTT
TRBJ2-7 TRBD1 NA TRBV2 CASSDREPQYF TGTGCCAGCAGCGACAGGGAGCCGCAGTACTTC
TRBJ2-2 TRBD2 once TRBV4-1 CASSQASGGENTGELFF TGCGCCAGCAGCCAAGCTAGCGGGGGCGAGAACACCGGGGAGCTGTTTTTT
TRBJ1-5 TRBD1 NA TRBV7-9 CASSDRGSAQPQHF TGTGCCAGCAGCGACAGGGGGAGTGCCCAGCCCCAGCATTTT
TRBJ1-2 TRBD1 NA TRBV18 CASSRGTGEYYGYTF TGTGCCAGCTCACGAGGGACAGGGGAATACTATGGCTACACCTTC
TRBJ2-6 TRBD1 few TRBV20-1 CSALFTGGSGANVLTF TGCAGTGCTCTCTTCACAGGGGGGTCTGGGGCCAACGTCCTGACTTTC
TRBJ2-7 TRBD1 NA TRBV6-5 CASSSRAPQTGTGTYEQYF TGTGCCAGCAGTTCTCGAGCACCCCAGACCGGGACAGGGACCTACGAGCAGTACTTC
TRBJ2-7 TRBD2 once TRBV12-3/TRBV12-4 CASRSVTRGGSSGEQYF TGTGCCAGCAGGTCCGTTACGCGGGGGGGTTCATCGGGCGAGCAGTACTTC
TRBJ1-1 NA NA TRBV28 CASTVVIRNTEAFF TGTGCCAGCACGGTAGTTATCAGGAACACTGAAGCTTTCTTT
TRBJ2-3 TRBD1 NA TRBV7-2 CASSLWGTGGADTQYF TGTGCCAGCAGCTTATGGGGGACAGGGGGCGCAGATACGCAGTATTTT
TRBJ2-5 NA NA TRBV30 CAWKVGETQYF TGTGCCTGGAAAGTGGGGGAGACCCAGTACTTC
TRBJ2-5 NA NA TRBV2 CASSKGDLKPGAQYF TGTGCCAGCAGCAAGGGGGACCTGAAACCCGGGGCCCAGTACTTC
TRBJ1-6 NA NA TRBV12-3/TRBV12-4 CASSLAKTPLHF TGTGCCAGCAGTTTAGCCAAAACACCCCTCCACTTT
TRBJ2-2 TRBD2 NA TRBV10-3 CAISIAGGLGTGELFF TGTGCCATCAGTATAGCGGGGGGCCTAGGCACCGGGGAGCTGTTTTTT
TRBJ2-3 NA NA TRBV6-1 CASSPPPGGPNTQYF TGTGCCAGCAGTCCCCCCCCTGGGGGGCCAAATACGCAGTATTTT
TRBJ2-1 NA NA TRBV20-1 CSATPRDTTRREQFF TGCAGTGCAACGCCGCGGGACACTACGAGGAGGGAGCAGTTCTTC
TRBJ1-1 NA NA TRBV25-1 CASSEFSEAFF TGTGCCAGCAGTGAATTCTCTGAAGCTTTCTTT
TRBJ1-5 NA few TRBV2 CASKVEMGNQPQHF TGTGCCAGCAAAGTAGAAATGGGCAATCAGCCCCAGCATTTT
TRBJ1-1 TRBD1 NA TRBV7-9 CASSRQGVAEAFF TGTGCCAGCAGCAGACAGGGGGTGGCTGAAGCTTTCTTT
TRBJ2-2 NA NA TRBV5-1 CASSLGAIGAGELFF TGCGCCAGCAGCTTGGGAGCAATAGGAGCCGGGGAGCTGTTTTTT
TRBJ2-2 NA NA TRBV7-2 CASSLTGTTNTRELFF TGTGCCAGCAGCTTAACCGGGACAACCAACACCAGGGAGCTGTTTTTT
TRBJ1-1 NA medium-sized TRBV7-2 CASSLGPGNTEAFF TGTGCCAGCAGCTTAGGGCCGGGGAACACTGAAGCTTTCTTT
TRBJ2-1 NA NA TRBV20-1 CSAPTSRDEQFF TGCAGTGCCCCTACATCCAGAGATGAGCAGTTCTTC
TRBJ2-4 NA few TRBV6-7 CASKGAGKNIQYF TGTGCCAGCAAAGGTGCAGGCAAAAACATTCAGTACTTC